A selection of T cell receptor beta chains follows, all from one sample in a study of human T cells and chemical hapten exposure. Using its own MiXCR run on the RACE reads, TCRdb lists one record per CDR3 protein. The repertoire holds approximately 80,000 distinct CDR3 sequences, with about 9.4% as singletons. The input for sequencing was whole blood, taken in connection with sensitization to the hapten diphenylcyclopropenone (DPC). The receptors here all came from a woman between 25 and 40 years old with alopecia areata. Some clones in this sample may be carry-over from other donors' samples. The CDR3 runs from the conserved cysteine through the conserved F or W. D genes are given only for firm matches.

d_call	cdr3_length	v_call	cdr3_aa
-	14	TRBV12-3/TRBV12-4	CASSLQTGTGELFF
TRBD1	14	TRBV7-2	CASSTDRGADTQYF
-	11	TRBV6-1	CASKEVNEQFF
-	13	TRBV7-2	CASSPSWGQTQYF
-	15	TRBV6-2/TRBV6-3	CASTRTSRAGTEAFF
-	13	TRBV21-1	CASSKVSEDTQYF
-	15	TRBV18	CASSPLQGGVDGYTF
-	13	TRBV20-1	CSARVVGIYEQYF
TRBD1	15	TRBV6-6	CASRDQGQGTYEQYF
-	14	TRBV5-1	CASSLGTYTAEQYF
TRBD1	17	TRBV28	CASSSGTGEFSNQPQHF
TRBD1	15	TRBV7-9	CASIITGAGANVLTF
-	16	TRBV20-1	CSARDQESGMNYGYTF